The 10 T cell receptor beta chains below come from one sample, sequenced in a study of cytomegalovirus exposure and HLA in healthy donors. PCR amplification relied on 60 Vbeta primers (plus 13 Jbeta primers). Profiled with immunoSEQ multiplex PCR; TCRdb holds only in-frame clones, not every one. The sample includes roughly 90,000 clones, around 77% of them seen just once. The specimen was PBMCs. The source of these receptors is a man aged 25 to 45 in good health and CMV-seronegative.

The rearrangement uses TRBV5-4 and TRBJ2-7, with 10 bases that match TRBD2. This CDR3 contains 14 residues. Germline trimming cut 3 bases from V and 6 bases from J; bases unmatched to any gene: 6. CDR1 and CDR2 from the germline V gene are SGHNT and YYREEE (reference sequence). The CDR3 coding sequence is TGTGCCAGCAGCTCCCTAGCGGGAGTAGGCGAGCAGTACTTC. Its translation: CASSSLAGVGEQYF. Full variable domain (remainder filled in from reference TRBV5-4 and TRBJ2-7): ETGVTQSPTHLIKTRGQQVTLRCSSQSGHNTVSWYQQALGQGPQFIFQYYREEENGRGNFPPRFSGLQFPNYSSELNVNALELDDSALYLCASSSLAGVGEQYFGPGTRLTVT.

V and J are TRBV2 and TRBJ1-6; 7 bases are shared with TRBD1. The CDR3 has 15 amino acids. The germline gives CDR1 SNHLY, CDR2 FYNNEI. The trim removed 3 bases at V and 2 bases at J, leaving 1 base unmatched. Written as DNA, the CDR3 is TGTGCCAGCAGTGAGACAGGGCCCTATAATTCACCCCTCCACTTT. Translated, it gives CASSETGPYNSPLHF.

V and J are TRBV7-2 and TRBJ2-1, with TRBD2 identical over 10 bases. CDR3 length: 15 residues. Germline V lookup: CDR1 SGHTA, CDR2 FQGNSA. The V gene end was trimmed by 7 bases and the J gene end by 7 bases; junction bases not matched to a gene: 10. The chain's CDR3 is CASTRSGRASNEQFF. CDR3 DNA: TGTGCCAGCACCAGAAGCGGGAGGGCCAGTAATGAGCAGTTCTTC.

The chain employs TRBV5-1 and TRBJ1-2; TRBD1 is a possible D gene (6 bases). Germline V gene lookup returns CDR1 SGHRS and CDR2 YFSETQ. This CDR3 comprises 15 residues. V dropped 0 bases and J dropped 4 bases, with 13 bases sitting between them. The CDR3 sequence is CASSLEAGARYGYTF. In DNA, the CDR3 is TGCGCCAGCAGCTTGGAGGCAGGGGCCCGCTATGGCTACACCTTC.

The V gene is TRBV6-6, the J gene TRBJ1-3; 10 bases are a match to TRBD1. The J segment lost 3 bases and the V segment lost 6 bases, leaving 2 bases of the junction unmatched. This CDR3 has 14 residues. Germline-derived CDR1 and CDR2 are MNHNY and SVGAGI (reference sequence). Here the CDR3 DNA reads TGTGCCAGCAGGACAGGGGGCTTTGGAAACACCATATATTTT. This codes for CASRTGGFGNTIYF.

In DNA form, the CDR3 reads TGTGCCATCTATCAGGGGGTGAACGAGCAGTACTTC. It yields the protein CAIYQGVNEQYF. This chain links TRBV10-3 with TRBJ2-7; 7 nucleotides agree with TRBD1. This CDR3 contains 12 residues. With V trimmed by 8 bases and J by 5 bases, 6 bases remained unmatched. Germline CDR1 and CDR2: ENHRY and SYGVKD.

This clone appeared a few times. The chain carries TRBV7-9 and TRBJ2-7; the D is unclear. V was clipped by 3 bases and J by 5 bases, with 11 bases between them. Germline values: CDR1 SEHNR, CDR2 FQNEAQ (reference sequence). This CDR3 comprises 13 residues. CDR3 residues: CASSFEITHEQYF. The CDR3 region has the DNA TGTGCCAGCAGCTTTGAGATAACCCACGAGCAGTACTTC.

The rearrangement links TRBV30 to TRBJ2-3, with 11 bases fitting TRBD2. The ends lost 2 bases at V and 9 bases at J; junction bases unmatched: 7. The CDR3 covers 14 residues. Germline CDR1 is GTSNPN and CDR2 is SVGIG (reference sequence). This CDR3 is CAWSILAGGRTQYF. The CDR3 bases are TGTGCCTGGAGTATTCTAGCGGGAGGTAGAACGCAGTATTTT. The full variable domain, completed using reference TRBV30 and TRBJ2-3, is SQTIHQWPATLVQPVGSPLSLECTVEGTSNPNLYWYRQAAGRGLQLLFYSVGIGQISSEVPQNLSASRPQDRQFILSSKKLLLSDSGFYLCAWSILAGGRTQYFGPGTRLTVL.

The chain links TRBV6-1 to TRBJ1-5; D is unresolved. Trimming removed 1 base at V and 2 bases at J, with 9 bases between. The germline V gene has CDR1 MNHNS and CDR2 SASEGT. CDR3 size: 15 residues. CDR3 bases: TGTGCCAGCAGTGAAGGAGCAGGCGGCAATCAGCCCCAGCATTTT. This sequence encodes CASSEGAGGNQPQHF.

V gene TRBV9 combines with J gene TRBJ1-2; 8 nucleotides agree with TRBD1. Trimming at V came to 0 bases and at J to 3 bases, leaving 7 bases not matched to a gene. Germline V gene lookup returns CDR1 SGDLS and CDR2 YYNGEE. There are 16 residues in the CDR3. Here the CDR3 reads CASSVDSQGADYGYTF. Here the CDR3 DNA reads TGTGCCAGCAGCGTAGATTCCCAGGGGGCGGACTATGGCTACACCTTC. Combining the CDR3 with reference TRBV9 and TRBJ1-2 gives the whole variable domain DSGVTQTPKHLITATGQRVTLRCSPRSGDLSVYWYQQSLDQGLQFLIQYYNGEERAKGNILERFSAQQFPDLHSELNLSSLELGDSALYFCASSVDSQGADYGYTFGSGTRLTVV.